The rows below give T cell receptor beta chains drawn from one sample of a study of blood T cells in healthy people across ages. Each CDR3 protein gets one entry after TCRdb re-called the 5' RACE reads with MiXCR. The table records about 1.8 million distinct CDR3 sequences, just under 50% of them present only once. Sequences were obtained from blood. The source is a woman in her forties in good health. Each CDR3 is given with its conserved first and last residue. Fields, in order: D gene, V gene, clone size, J gene, CDR3 DNA, CDR3 protein. D genes are given only for firm matches. Rows give clone size only sometimes, using once, few, many, or a class for an expanded clone.

d_call: TRBD1; v_call: TRBV28; clone_size: -; j_call: TRBJ1-2; cdr3_nt: TGTGCCAGCAGTTTTAGGACAGGGCGATACTATGGCTACACCTTC; cdr3_aa: CASSFRTGRYYGYTF
d_call: -; v_call: TRBV6-6; clone_size: -; j_call: TRBJ1-5; cdr3_nt: TGTGCCAGCAGTTACGATGGGGGCCCCCAGCATTTT; cdr3_aa: CASSYDGGPQHF
d_call: TRBD1; v_call: TRBV29-1; clone_size: few; j_call: TRBJ1-2; cdr3_nt: TGCAGCGTTGAAGCTGCGACAGGGACTAACTATGGCTACACCTTC; cdr3_aa: CSVEAATGTNYGYTF
d_call: -; v_call: TRBV28; clone_size: -; j_call: TRBJ2-7; cdr3_nt: TGTGCCAGTGAAGGTACAGGGAGCTCCTACGAGCAGTACTTC; cdr3_aa: CASEGTGSSYEQYF
d_call: -; v_call: TRBV25-1; clone_size: -; j_call: TRBJ1-1; cdr3_nt: TGTGCCAGCAGGGGACTGGGGAGCACTGAAGCTTTCTTT; cdr3_aa: CASRGLGSTEAFF
d_call: -; v_call: TRBV5-1; clone_size: few; j_call: TRBJ2-5; cdr3_nt: TGCGCCAGCATGAGGGCTTCAGGCCAAGAGACCCAGTACTTC; cdr3_aa: CASMRASGQETQYF
d_call: -; v_call: TRBV5-8; clone_size: -; j_call: TRBJ1-4; cdr3_nt: TGTGCCAGCAGCTTGTGGGCGGAGGAAAAACTGTTTTTT; cdr3_aa: CASSLWAEEKLFF
d_call: TRBD2; v_call: TRBV7-3; clone_size: -; j_call: TRBJ2-3; cdr3_nt: TGTGCCAGCAGCTTACACCCCAGGACTAGCGATAGCACAGATACGCAGTATTTT; cdr3_aa: CASSLHPRTSDSTDTQYF
d_call: TRBD1; v_call: TRBV4-3; clone_size: -; j_call: TRBJ2-5; cdr3_nt: TGCGCCAGCAGCCCCGTCACACAGGGGGTACAGAAAGAGACCCAGTACTTC; cdr3_aa: CASSPVTQGVQKETQYF
d_call: TRBD2; v_call: TRBV18; clone_size: -; j_call: TRBJ2-5; cdr3_nt: TGTGCCAGCTCAACCAATCTAGCGGGGGGAACCAAGACCCAGTACTTC; cdr3_aa: CASSTNLAGGTKTQYF
d_call: -; v_call: TRBV7-2; clone_size: many; j_call: TRBJ2-5; cdr3_nt: TGTGCCAGCAGCTTAAAGGGTGGGGAGACCCAGTACTTC; cdr3_aa: CASSLKGGETQYF
d_call: TRBD2; v_call: TRBV6-5; clone_size: -; j_call: TRBJ2-3; cdr3_nt: TGTGCCAGCAGATGGACTAGAAACACAGATACGCAGTATTTT; cdr3_aa: CASRWTRNTDTQYF
d_call: TRBD2; v_call: TRBV2; clone_size: -; j_call: TRBJ2-7; cdr3_nt: TGTGCCAGCAGTGGATCCGCGGGACTACATTCCTACGAGCAGTACTTC; cdr3_aa: CASSGSAGLHSYEQYF
d_call: -; v_call: TRBV9; clone_size: once; j_call: TRBJ2-3; cdr3_nt: TGTGCCAGCAGCGTAGTAGGGGGGAATGGGGTCACAGATACGCAGTATTTT; cdr3_aa: CASSVVGGNGVTDTQYF
d_call: -; v_call: TRBV11-1; clone_size: few; j_call: TRBJ2-7; cdr3_nt: TGTGCCAGCAGCCGGTCCTCCAGCTCCTACGAGCAGTACTTC; cdr3_aa: CASSRSSSSYEQYF
d_call: -; v_call: TRBV6-2/TRBV6-3; clone_size: -; j_call: TRBJ2-7; cdr3_nt: TGTGCCAGCAGTTACTCTGAGGTATCCCACGAGCAGTACTTC; cdr3_aa: CASSYSEVSHEQYF
d_call: TRBD1; v_call: TRBV29-1; clone_size: -; j_call: TRBJ2-7; cdr3_nt: TGCAGCGGTGGGGGGATTACAGGGGGCGAGCAGTACTTC; cdr3_aa: CSGGGITGGEQYF
d_call: -; v_call: TRBV20-1; clone_size: few; j_call: TRBJ2-1; cdr3_nt: TGCAGTGCTCCCCGACTCCCCGGTTCCGTCGATGAGCAGTTCTTC; cdr3_aa: CSAPRLPGSVDEQFF
d_call: -; v_call: TRBV3-1; clone_size: -; j_call: TRBJ2-4; cdr3_nt: TGTGTCAGCAGCCAAGGACCTCTAGCCAAAAACATTCAGTACTTC; cdr3_aa: CVSSQGPLAKNIQYF
d_call: -; v_call: TRBV12-3/TRBV12-4; clone_size: -; j_call: TRBJ1-2; cdr3_nt: TGTGCCAGCAGTCGAGACAGGAGTAACTATGGCTACACCTTC; cdr3_aa: CASSRDRSNYGYTF
d_call: TRBD2; v_call: TRBV29-1; clone_size: few; j_call: TRBJ2-7; cdr3_nt: TGCAGCGTTGGACTAGCGGGGCCTAGCTCCTACGAGCAGTACTTC; cdr3_aa: CSVGLAGPSSYEQYF
d_call: -; v_call: TRBV5-4; clone_size: -; j_call: TRBJ2-5; cdr3_nt: TGTGCCAGCAGCTTGGTAGCAGGGGAAAAAGAGACCCAGTACTTC; cdr3_aa: CASSLVAGEKETQYF
d_call: -; v_call: TRBV4-1; clone_size: few; j_call: TRBJ2-1; cdr3_nt: TGCGCCAGCAGCCAAGGGTACTCGAGCTCCTACAATGAGCAGTTCTTC; cdr3_aa: CASSQGYSSSYNEQFF
d_call: -; v_call: TRBV2; clone_size: -; j_call: TRBJ2-7; cdr3_nt: TGTGCCAGCAAGAAAGCAGGGATTCGCGCGACCTACGAGCAGTACTTC; cdr3_aa: CASKKAGIRATYEQYF
d_call: -; v_call: TRBV5-1; clone_size: -; j_call: TRBJ2-7; cdr3_nt: TGCGCCAGCAGCTCTTTTACTCTCCCCTACGAGCAGTACTTC; cdr3_aa: CASSSFTLPYEQYF
d_call: -; v_call: TRBV7-2; clone_size: -; j_call: TRBJ2-7; cdr3_nt: TGTGCCAGCAGGGGGGGGGACAGGTACTACGAGCAGTACTTC; cdr3_aa: CASRGGDRYYEQYF
d_call: -; v_call: TRBV6-5; clone_size: -; j_call: TRBJ2-7; cdr3_nt: TGTGCCAGCAGTAACAGCAGGGCCTACGAGCAGTACTTC; cdr3_aa: CASSNSRAYEQYF
d_call: TRBD1; v_call: TRBV6-5; clone_size: -; j_call: TRBJ1-2; cdr3_nt: TGTGCCATATCAGCGGGACAGGGGCATCGATCGAATGGCTACACCTTC; cdr3_aa: CAISAGQGHRSNGYTF
d_call: TRBD1; v_call: TRBV20-1; clone_size: once; j_call: TRBJ1-6; cdr3_nt: TGCAGTGCTAGAGTTGGGCAGGGGGCACTCAACTATAATTCACCCCTCCACTTT; cdr3_aa: CSARVGQGALNYNSPLHF
d_call: TRBD1; v_call: TRBV5-1; clone_size: few; j_call: TRBJ1-1; cdr3_nt: TGCGCCAGCAGCATGGGACAGGGGGGAGAAAGGAACACTGAAGCTTTCTTT; cdr3_aa: CASSMGQGGERNTEAFF
d_call: TRBD1; v_call: TRBV25-1; clone_size: -; j_call: TRBJ1-2; cdr3_nt: TGTGCCAGCAGTGCCCACAGGGGGCGCGGCTACACCTTC; cdr3_aa: CASSAHRGRGYTF
d_call: -; v_call: TRBV20-1; clone_size: few; j_call: TRBJ2-3; cdr3_nt: TGCAGTGCTAGGAACCCGATCACAGATACGCAGTATTTT; cdr3_aa: CSARNPITDTQYF
d_call: -; v_call: TRBV6-2/TRBV6-3; clone_size: -; j_call: TRBJ2-1; cdr3_nt: TGTGCCAGCACCTGGGGGACATCAAAGGCATACGAGCAGTTCTTC; cdr3_aa: CASTWGTSKAYEQFF
d_call: -; v_call: TRBV20-1; clone_size: -; j_call: TRBJ2-2; cdr3_nt: TGCAGTGCTAGAGATCCCCAGGGTGACACCGGGGAGCTGTTTTTT; cdr3_aa: CSARDPQGDTGELFF
d_call: -; v_call: TRBV6-5; clone_size: -; j_call: TRBJ1-2; cdr3_nt: TGTGCCAGCAGCTCGAACAGGGTTCCCTATGGCTACACCTTC; cdr3_aa: CASSSNRVPYGYTF
d_call: TRBD1; v_call: TRBV24-1; clone_size: -; j_call: TRBJ2-1; cdr3_nt: TGTGCCACCAGTGATTTAGGGGACAGGGACGATGAGCAGTTCTTC; cdr3_aa: CATSDLGDRDDEQFF
d_call: -; v_call: TRBV6-6; clone_size: -; j_call: TRBJ2-3; cdr3_nt: TGTGCCAGCAGGGACACCAGGGGTACGCAGTATTTT; cdr3_aa: CASRDTRGTQYF
d_call: TRBD1; v_call: TRBV28; clone_size: -; j_call: TRBJ2-7; cdr3_nt: TGTGCCAGCAGTTTATTCGCGGGACAGGTCTCCTACGAGCAGTACTTC; cdr3_aa: CASSLFAGQVSYEQYF
d_call: TRBD2; v_call: TRBV7-9; clone_size: -; j_call: TRBJ2-3; cdr3_nt: TGTGCCAGCAGCTTAGCACCCTACCCCACTAGCGGGGGTTCAGATACGCAGTATTTT; cdr3_aa: CASSLAPYPTSGGSDTQYF
d_call: TRBD1; v_call: TRBV20-1; clone_size: -; j_call: TRBJ2-7; cdr3_nt: TGCAGTGCTAGACCCCCGACAGGGATCGGCTCCTACGAGCAGTACTTC; cdr3_aa: CSARPPTGIGSYEQYF
d_call: -; v_call: TRBV7-2; clone_size: -; j_call: TRBJ2-7; cdr3_nt: TGTGCCAGCAGCTTACACGACACGTACGAGCAGTACTTC; cdr3_aa: CASSLHDTYEQYF